One and the same sample provided the 8 T cell receptor beta chains below, sequenced in a study of T-cell reconstitution after alpha-beta-depleted transplantation in children. It was with unique molecular identifiers that the TCRbeta library was prepared. One entry per CDR3 protein, called by TCRdb with MiXCR from the PCR reads. The table lists 700,000 to 850,000 distinct CDR3 sequences, approximately 15% of them singletons. The sample here was PBMCs, mostly from graft donor cells, taken 360 days after TCRalphabeta/CD19-depleted stem cell transplant. The receptors were sampled from a male patient younger than 18 who had a stem cell transplant for acute lymphoblastic leukemia, so the T cells may come from the graft donor.

The CDR3 here is CSARDPRRGNGANVLTF. The CDR3 region has the DNA TGCAGTGCTAGAGATCCGCGCAGGGGGAATGGGGCCAACGTCCTGACTTTC. This chain links TRBV20-1 with TRBJ2-6; 7 positions agree with TRBD1. This CDR3 is built from 17 residues. The V gene's germline CDR1 is DFQATT and CDR2 SNEGSKA (reference sequence). The J segment lost 3 bases and the V segment lost 0 bases, leaving 8 bases of the junction unmatched.

This clonotype was detected many times. The chain has TRBV10-3 and TRBJ2-5; D may be TRBD2 (5 bases). V gave up 4 bases and J gave up 2 bases, with 14 bases separating them. The germline gives CDR1 ENHRY, CDR2 SYGVKD. This CDR3 is built from 15 residues. The chain's CDR3 is CAISGRAASQETQYF. The CDR3 DNA reads TGTGCCATCAGTGGGCGGGCCGCATCTCAAGAGACCCAGTACTTC.

This clonotype was picked up a small number of times. The V gene is TRBV5-1, the J gene TRBJ1-2; D might be TRBD1 (5 bases). This CDR3 region has 16 residues. Per the germline V gene, CDR1 is SGHRS and CDR2 is YFSETQ. V lost 7 bases and J 7 bases, leaving 26 bases between the germline ends. CDR3 residues: CASSAGRVRAFGGYTF. DNA of the CDR3: TGCGCCAGCTCCGCAGGGAGGGTCCGAGCGTTTGGTGGCTACACCTTC.

The chain recombines TRBV5-1 with TRBJ2-2, with 10 bases lining up with TRBD2. V lost 4 bases and J lost 5; bases outside the gene matches: 8. This CDR3 contains 16 residues. Per germline, CDR1 SGHRS and CDR2 YFSETQ. CDR3 sequence (DNA): TGCGCCAGCAGCACCGACTCTAGCGGGAGAACCGGGGAGCTGTTTTTT. Encoded protein: CASSTDSSGRTGELFF.

This clonotype showed up many times. This CDR3 reads CASSWDYATDTQYF. In DNA, the CDR3 is TGCGCCAGCAGCTGGGACTACGCCACAGATACGCAGTATTTT. The V gene is TRBV5-1, the J gene TRBJ2-3, with 7 bases that match TRBD2. The germline gives CDR1 SGHRS, CDR2 YFSETQ. The CDR3 totals 14 residues. The V segment lost 3 bases and the J segment 2 bases; nucleotides outside the gene matches: 3.

This clonotype was counted only a few times. The J gene is TRBJ2-3, the V gene TRBV7-8, with 9 bases aligning to TRBD2. Germline V gives CDR1 SGHVS, CDR2 FQNEAQ. The V and J ends lost 1 base and 3 bases, in that order; junction bases with no gene match: 5. The CDR3 has 16 amino acids. The CDR3 nucleotides are TGTGCCAGCAGCTTAGAGCTAGCGGGAAGGACAGATACGCAGTATTTT. Protein: CASSLELAGRTDTQYF. Complete variable domain (other parts from reference TRBV7-8 and TRBJ2-3): GAGVSQSPRYKVAKRGQDVALRCDPISGHVSLFWYQQALGQGPEFLTYFQNEAQLDKSGLPSDRFFAERPEGSVSTLKIQRTQQEDSAVYLCASSLELAGRTDTQYFGPGTRLTVL.

The chain employs TRBV5-6 and TRBJ2-5, with 12 bases fitting TRBD2. The CDR3 has 16 amino acids. CDR1 SGHDT and CDR2 YYEEEE come from the germline V gene. V shed 3 bases and J 0 bases; nucleotides not matched to a gene: 3. The CDR3 DNA follows: TGTGCCAGCAGCTCCGGGACTAGCGGGTACCAAGAGACCCAGTACTTC. Translated, it gives CASSSGTSGYQETQYF.

Many counts were recorded for this clonotype. V gene TRBV6-5 combines with J gene TRBJ2-3; 9 bases map to TRBD2. The CDR3 is 13 residues long. CDR1 MNHEY and CDR2 SVGAGI come from the germline V gene. Trimming at V came to 4 bases and at J to 9 bases, leaving 5 bases not matched to a gene. DNA for the CDR3: TGTGCCAGCAGTTGGCGGGAGGGACAGACGCAGTATTTT. This encodes CASSWREGQTQYF.